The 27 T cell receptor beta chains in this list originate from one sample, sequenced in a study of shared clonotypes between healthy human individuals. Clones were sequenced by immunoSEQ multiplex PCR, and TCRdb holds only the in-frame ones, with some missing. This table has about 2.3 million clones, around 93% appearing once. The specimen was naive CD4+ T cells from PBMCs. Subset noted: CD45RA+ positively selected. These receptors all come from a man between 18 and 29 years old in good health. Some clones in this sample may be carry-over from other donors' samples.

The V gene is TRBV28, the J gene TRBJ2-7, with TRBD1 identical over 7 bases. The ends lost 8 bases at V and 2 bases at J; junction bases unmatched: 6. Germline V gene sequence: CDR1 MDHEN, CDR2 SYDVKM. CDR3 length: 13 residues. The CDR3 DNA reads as TGTGCCAGCGGGGGACAGAAGCCCTACGAGCAGTACTTC. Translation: CASGGQKPYEQYF. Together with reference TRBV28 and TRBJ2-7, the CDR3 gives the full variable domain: DVKVTQSSRYLVKRTGEKVFLECVQDMDHENMFWYRQDPGLGLRLIYFSYDVKMKEKGDIPEGYSVSREKKERFSLILESASTNQTSMYLCASGGQKPYEQYFGPGTRLTVT.

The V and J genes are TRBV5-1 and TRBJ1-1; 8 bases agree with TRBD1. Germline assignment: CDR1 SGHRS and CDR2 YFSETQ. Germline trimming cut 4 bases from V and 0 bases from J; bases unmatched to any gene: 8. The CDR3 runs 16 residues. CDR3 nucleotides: TGCGCCAGCAGCATGGACAGGGCGGGGGTGAACACTGAAGCTTTCTTT. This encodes CASSMDRAGVNTEAFF.

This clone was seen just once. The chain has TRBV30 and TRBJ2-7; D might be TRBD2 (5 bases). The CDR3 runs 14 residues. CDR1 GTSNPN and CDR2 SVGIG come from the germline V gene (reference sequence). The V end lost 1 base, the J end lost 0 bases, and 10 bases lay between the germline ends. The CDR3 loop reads CAWSGTYASYEQYF. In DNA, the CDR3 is TGTGCCTGGAGTGGGACTTACGCCTCCTACGAGCAGTACTTC.

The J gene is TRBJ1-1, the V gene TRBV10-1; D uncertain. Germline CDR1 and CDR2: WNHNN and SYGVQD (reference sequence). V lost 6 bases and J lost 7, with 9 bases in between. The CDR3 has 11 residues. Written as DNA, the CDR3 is TGCGCCAGCAGGGGGAATGGTGAAGCTTTCTTT. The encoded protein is CASRGNGEAFF.

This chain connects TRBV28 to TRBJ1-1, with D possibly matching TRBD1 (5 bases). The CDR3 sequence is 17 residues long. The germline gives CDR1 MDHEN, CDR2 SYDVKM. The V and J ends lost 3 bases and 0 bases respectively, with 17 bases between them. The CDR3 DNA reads TGTGCCAGCAGTTTTAAGCCCGGGGGGGGATTGAACACTGAAGCTTTCTTT. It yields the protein CASSFKPGGGLNTEAFF.

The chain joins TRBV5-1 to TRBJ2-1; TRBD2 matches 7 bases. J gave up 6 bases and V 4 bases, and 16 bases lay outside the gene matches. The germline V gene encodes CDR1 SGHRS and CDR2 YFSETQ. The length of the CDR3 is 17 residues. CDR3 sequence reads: CASSIPTWREGLNEQFF. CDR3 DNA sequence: TGCGCCAGCAGCATACCCACTTGGAGGGAGGGCCTCAATGAGCAGTTCTTC.

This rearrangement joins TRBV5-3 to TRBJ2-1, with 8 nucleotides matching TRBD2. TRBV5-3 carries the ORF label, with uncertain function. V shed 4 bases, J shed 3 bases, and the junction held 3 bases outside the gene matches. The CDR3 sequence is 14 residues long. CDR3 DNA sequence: TGTGCCAGAAGCCGTAGCGGGGTCTACAATGAGCAGTTCTTC. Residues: CARSRSGVYNEQFF.

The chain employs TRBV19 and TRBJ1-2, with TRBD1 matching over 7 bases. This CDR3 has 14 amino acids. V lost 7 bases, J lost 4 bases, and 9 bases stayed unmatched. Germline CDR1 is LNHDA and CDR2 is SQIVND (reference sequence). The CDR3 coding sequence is TGTGCCAGTACAAGGGACAGCTCATTCTATGGCTACACCTTC. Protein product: CASTRDSSFYGYTF.

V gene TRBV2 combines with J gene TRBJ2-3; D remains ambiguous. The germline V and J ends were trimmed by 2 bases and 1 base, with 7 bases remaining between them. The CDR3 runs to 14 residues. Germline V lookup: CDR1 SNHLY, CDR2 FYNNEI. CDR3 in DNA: TGTGCCAGCAGTGAATTTACTCGCACAGATACGCAGTATTTT. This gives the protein CASSEFTRTDTQYF. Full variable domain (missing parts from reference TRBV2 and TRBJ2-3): EPEVTQTPSHQVTQMGQEVILRCVPISNHLYFYWYRQILGQKVEFLVSFYNNEISEKSEIFDDQFSVERPDGSNFTLKIRSTKLEDSAMYFCASSEFTRTDTQYFGPGTRLTVL.

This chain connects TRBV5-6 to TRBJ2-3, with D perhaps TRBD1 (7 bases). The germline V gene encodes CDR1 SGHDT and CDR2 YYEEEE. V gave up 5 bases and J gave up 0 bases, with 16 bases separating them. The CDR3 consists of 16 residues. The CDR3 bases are TGTGCCAGCAGGGCGGGACAGCTATTTAGCACAGATACGCAGTATTTT. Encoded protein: CASRAGQLFSTDTQYF.

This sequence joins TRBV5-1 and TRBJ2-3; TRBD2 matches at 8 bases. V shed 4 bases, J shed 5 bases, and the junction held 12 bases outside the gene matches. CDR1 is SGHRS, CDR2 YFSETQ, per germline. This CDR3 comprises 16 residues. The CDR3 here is CASSTSGTRVGDTQYF. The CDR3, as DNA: TGCGCCAGCAGCACGTCCGGGACTAGAGTCGGAGATACGCAGTATTTT.

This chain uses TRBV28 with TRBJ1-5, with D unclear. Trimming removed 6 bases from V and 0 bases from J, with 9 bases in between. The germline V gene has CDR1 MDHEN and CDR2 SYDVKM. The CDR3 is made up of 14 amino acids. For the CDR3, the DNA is TGTGCCAGCAGCCTGCGAGGTAGCAATCAGCCCCAGCATTTT. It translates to CASSLRGSNQPQHF. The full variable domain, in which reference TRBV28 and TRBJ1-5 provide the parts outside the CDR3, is DVKVTQSSRYLVKRTGEKVFLECVQDMDHENMFWYRQDPGLGLRLIYFSYDVKMKEKGDIPEGYSVSREKKERFSLILESASTNQTSMYLCASSLRGSNQPQHFGDGTRLSIL.

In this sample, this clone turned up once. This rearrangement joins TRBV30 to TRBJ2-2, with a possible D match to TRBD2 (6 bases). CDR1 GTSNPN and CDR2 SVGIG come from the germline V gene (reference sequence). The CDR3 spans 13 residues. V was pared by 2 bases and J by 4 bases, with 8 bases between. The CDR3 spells CAWSQGGTGELFF. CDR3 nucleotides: TGTGCCTGGAGTCAGGGAGGCACCGGGGAGCTGTTTTTT. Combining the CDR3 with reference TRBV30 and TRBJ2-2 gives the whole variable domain SQTIHQWPATLVQPVGSPLSLECTVEGTSNPNLYWYRQAAGRGLQLLFYSVGIGQISSEVPQNLSASRPQDRQFILSSKKLLLSDSGFYLCAWSQGGTGELFFGEGSRLTVL.

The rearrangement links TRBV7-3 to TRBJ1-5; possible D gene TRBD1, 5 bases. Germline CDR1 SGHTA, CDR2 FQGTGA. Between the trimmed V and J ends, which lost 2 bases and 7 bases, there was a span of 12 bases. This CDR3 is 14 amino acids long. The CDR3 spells CASSLDGGGQPQHF. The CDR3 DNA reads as TGTGCCAGCAGCTTAGACGGTGGGGGACAGCCCCAGCATTTT.

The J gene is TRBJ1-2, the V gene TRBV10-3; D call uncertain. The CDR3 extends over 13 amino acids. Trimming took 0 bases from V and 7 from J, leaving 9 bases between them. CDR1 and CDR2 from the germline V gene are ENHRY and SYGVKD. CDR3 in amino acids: CAISESGSVGYTF. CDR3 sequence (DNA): TGTGCCATCAGTGAGTCGGGTTCGGTTGGCTACACCTTC.

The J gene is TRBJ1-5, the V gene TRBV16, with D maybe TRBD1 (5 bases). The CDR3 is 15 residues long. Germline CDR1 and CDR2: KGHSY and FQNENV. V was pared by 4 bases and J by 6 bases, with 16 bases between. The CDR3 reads CASSRGFGPTQPQHF. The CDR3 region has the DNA TGTGCCAGCAGCCGGGGGTTCGGGCCCACTCAGCCCCAGCATTTT.

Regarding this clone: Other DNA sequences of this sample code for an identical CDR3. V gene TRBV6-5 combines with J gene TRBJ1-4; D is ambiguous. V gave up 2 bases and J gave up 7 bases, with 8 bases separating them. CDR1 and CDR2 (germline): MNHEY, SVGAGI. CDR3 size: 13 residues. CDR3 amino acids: CASSYDRGEKLFF. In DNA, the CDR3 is TGTGCCAGCAGTTACGACCGCGGTGAAAAACTGTTTTTT.

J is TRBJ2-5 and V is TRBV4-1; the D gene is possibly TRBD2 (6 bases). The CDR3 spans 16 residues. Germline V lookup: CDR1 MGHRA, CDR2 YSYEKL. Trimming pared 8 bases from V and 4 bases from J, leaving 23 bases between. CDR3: CASSGMGRLIGETQYF. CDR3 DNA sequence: TGCGCCAGCTCTGGGATGGGGAGGCTCATAGGAGAGACCCAGTACTTC.

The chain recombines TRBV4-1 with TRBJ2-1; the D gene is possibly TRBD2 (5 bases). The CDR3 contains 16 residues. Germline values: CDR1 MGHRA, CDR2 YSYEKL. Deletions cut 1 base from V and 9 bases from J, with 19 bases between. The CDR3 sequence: CASSQAARAVRSEQFF. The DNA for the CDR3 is TGCGCCAGCAGCCAAGCCGCTAGAGCGGTCCGGAGTGAGCAGTTCTTC.

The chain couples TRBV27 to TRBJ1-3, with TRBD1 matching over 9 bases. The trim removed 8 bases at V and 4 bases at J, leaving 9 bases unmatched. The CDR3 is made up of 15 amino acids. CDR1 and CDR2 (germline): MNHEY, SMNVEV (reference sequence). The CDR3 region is CASGYTGGVGNTIYF. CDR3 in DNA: TGTGCCAGCGGTTACACAGGGGGCGTAGGAAACACCATATATTTT.

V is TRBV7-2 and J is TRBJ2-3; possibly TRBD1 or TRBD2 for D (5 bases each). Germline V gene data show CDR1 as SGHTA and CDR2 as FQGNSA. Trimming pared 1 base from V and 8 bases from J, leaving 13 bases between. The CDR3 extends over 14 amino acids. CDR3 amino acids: CASSLEVPGATQYF. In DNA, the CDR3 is TGTGCCAGCAGCTTAGAGGTCCCCGGGGCTACGCAGTATTTT. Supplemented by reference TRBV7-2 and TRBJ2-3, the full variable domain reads GAGVSQSPSNKVTEKGKDVELRCDPISGHTALYWYRQSLGQGLEFLIYFQGNSAPDKSGLPSDRFSAERTGGSVSTLTIQRTQQEDSAVYLCASSLEVPGATQYFGPGTRLTVL.

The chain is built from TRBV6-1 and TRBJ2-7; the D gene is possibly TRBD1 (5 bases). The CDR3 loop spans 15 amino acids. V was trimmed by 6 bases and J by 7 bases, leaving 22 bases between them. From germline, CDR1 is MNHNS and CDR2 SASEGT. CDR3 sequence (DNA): TGTGCCAGCAGGTTTTTAATCCAGGGTCTGAGGGAGCAGTACTTC. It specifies CASRFLIQGLREQYF.

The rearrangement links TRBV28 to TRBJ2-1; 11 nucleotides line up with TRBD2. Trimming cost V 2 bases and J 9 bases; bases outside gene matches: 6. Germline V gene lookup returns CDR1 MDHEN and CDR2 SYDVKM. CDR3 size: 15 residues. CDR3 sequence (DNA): TGTGCCAGCAGTTTACCCGGACTAGCGGGTTTTGAGCAGTTCTTC. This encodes CASSLPGLAGFEQFF.

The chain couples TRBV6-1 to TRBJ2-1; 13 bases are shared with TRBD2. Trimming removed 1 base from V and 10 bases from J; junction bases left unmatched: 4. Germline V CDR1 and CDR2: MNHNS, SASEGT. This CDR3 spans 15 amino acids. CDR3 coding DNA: TGTGCCAGCAGTGAAGGGACTAGCGGGAGAACCGAGCAGTTCTTC. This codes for CASSEGTSGRTEQFF.

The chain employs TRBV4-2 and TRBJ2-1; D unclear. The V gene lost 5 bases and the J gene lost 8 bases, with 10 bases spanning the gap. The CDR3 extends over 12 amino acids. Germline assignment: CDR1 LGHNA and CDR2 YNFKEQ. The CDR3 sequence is CASSKVRDEQFF. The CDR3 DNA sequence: TGTGCCAGCAGCAAGGTTCGGGATGAGCAGTTCTTC.

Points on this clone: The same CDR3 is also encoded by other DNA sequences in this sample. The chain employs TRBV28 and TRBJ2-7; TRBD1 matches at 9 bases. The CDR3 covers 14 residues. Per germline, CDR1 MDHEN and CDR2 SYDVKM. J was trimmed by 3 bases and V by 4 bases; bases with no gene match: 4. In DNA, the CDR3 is TGTGCCAGCAGTTCGGGACAGGGAGTCTACGAGCAGTACTTC. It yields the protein CASSSGQGVYEQYF. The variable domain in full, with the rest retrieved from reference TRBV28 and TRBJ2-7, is DVKVTQSSRYLVKRTGEKVFLECVQDMDHENMFWYRQDPGLGLRLIYFSYDVKMKEKGDIPEGYSVSREKKERFSLILESASTNQTSMYLCASSSGQGVYEQYFGPGTRLTVT.

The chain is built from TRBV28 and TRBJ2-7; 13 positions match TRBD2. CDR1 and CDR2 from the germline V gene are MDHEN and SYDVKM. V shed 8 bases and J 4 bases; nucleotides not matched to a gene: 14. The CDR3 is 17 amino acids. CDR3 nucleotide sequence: TGTGCCAGCGAGCGGGGCGGTCGGACTAGCGGGAGTTACGAGCAGTACTTC. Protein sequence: CASERGGRTSGSYEQYF.